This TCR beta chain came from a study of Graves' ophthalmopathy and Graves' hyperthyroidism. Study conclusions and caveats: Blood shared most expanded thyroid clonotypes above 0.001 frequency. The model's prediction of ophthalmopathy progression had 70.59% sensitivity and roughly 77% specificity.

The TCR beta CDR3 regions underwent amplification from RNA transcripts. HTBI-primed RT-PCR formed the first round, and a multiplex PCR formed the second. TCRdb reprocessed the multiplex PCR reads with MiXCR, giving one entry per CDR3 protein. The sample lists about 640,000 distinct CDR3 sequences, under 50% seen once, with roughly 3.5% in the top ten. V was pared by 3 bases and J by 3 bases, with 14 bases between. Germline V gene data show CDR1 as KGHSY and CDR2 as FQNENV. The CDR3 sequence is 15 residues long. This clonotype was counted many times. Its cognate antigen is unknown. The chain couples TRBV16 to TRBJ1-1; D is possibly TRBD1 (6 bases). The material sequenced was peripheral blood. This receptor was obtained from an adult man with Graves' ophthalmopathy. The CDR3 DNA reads TGTGCCAGCAGCCAGGCACCTACAGGGTACACTGAAGCTTTCTTT. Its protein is CASSQAPTGYTEAFF.